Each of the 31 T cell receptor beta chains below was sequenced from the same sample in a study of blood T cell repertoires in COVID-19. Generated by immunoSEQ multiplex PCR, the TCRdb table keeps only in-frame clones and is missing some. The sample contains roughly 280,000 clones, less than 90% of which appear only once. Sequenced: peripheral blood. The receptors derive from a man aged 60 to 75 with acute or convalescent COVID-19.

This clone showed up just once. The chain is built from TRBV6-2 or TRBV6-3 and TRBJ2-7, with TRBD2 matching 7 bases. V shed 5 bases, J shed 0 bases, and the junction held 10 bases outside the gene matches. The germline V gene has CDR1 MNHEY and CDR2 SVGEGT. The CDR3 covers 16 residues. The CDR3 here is CASSQPAGLSSYEQYF. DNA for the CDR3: TGTGCCAGCAGTCAACCAGCGGGACTCAGCTCCTACGAGCAGTACTTC.

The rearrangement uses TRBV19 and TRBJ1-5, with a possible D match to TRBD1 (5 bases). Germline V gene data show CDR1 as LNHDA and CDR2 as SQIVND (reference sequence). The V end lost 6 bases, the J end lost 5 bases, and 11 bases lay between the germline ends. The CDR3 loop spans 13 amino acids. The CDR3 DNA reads TGTGCCAGTAGGTTGGGGGGTTATCAGCCCCAGCATTTT. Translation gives CASRLGGYQPQHF.

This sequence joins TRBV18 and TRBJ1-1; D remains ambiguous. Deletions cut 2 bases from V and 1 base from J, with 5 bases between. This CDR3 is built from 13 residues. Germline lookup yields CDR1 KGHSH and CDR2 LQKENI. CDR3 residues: CASSPGPNTEAFF. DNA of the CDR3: TGTGCCAGCTCACCAGGGCCGAACACTGAAGCTTTCTTT.

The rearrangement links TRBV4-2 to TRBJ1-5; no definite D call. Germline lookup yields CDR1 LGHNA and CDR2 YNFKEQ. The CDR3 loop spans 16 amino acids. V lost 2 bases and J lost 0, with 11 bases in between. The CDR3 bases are TGTGCCAGCAGCCAAACCCGGAGGAATAGCAATCAGCCCCAGCATTTT. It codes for CASSQTRRNSNQPQHF.

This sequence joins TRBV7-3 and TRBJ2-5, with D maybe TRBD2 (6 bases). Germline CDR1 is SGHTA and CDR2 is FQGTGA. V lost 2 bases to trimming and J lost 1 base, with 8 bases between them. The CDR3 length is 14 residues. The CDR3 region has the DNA TGTGCCAGCAGCTTATATAGCGGCCAAGAGACCCAGTACTTC. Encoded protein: CASSLYSGQETQYF.

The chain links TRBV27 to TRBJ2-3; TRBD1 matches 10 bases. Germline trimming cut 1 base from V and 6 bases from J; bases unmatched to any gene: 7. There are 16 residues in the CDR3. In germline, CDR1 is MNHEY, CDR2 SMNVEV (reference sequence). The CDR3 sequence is CASSLFLTGGSDTQYF. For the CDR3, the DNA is TGTGCCAGCAGTTTATTCCTGACAGGGGGCAGTGATACGCAGTATTTT.

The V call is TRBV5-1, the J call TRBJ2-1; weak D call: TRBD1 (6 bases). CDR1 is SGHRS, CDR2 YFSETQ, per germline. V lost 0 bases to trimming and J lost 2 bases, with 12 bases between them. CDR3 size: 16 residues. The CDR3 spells CASSLVLTGPYNEQFF. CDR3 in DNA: TGCGCCAGCAGCTTGGTGCTAACAGGGCCCTACAATGAGCAGTTCTTC.

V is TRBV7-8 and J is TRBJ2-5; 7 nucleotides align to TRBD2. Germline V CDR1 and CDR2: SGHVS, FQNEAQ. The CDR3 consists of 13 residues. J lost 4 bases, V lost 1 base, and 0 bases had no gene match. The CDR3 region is CASSLERGETQYF. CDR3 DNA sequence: TGTGCCAGCAGCTTAGAGCGGGGAGAGACCCAGTACTTC.

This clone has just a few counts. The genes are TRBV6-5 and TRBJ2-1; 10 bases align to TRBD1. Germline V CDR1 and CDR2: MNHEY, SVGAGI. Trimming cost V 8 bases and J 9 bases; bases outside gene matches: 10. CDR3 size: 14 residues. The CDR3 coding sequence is TGTGCCAGCTATCGGGACAGGGGTTCCATTGAGCAGTTCTTC. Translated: CASYRDRGSIEQFF.

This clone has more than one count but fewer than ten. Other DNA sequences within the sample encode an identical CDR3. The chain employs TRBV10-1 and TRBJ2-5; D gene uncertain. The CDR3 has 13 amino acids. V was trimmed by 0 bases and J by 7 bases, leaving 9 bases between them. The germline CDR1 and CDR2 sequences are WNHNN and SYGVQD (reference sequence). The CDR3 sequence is CASSESRGGTQYF. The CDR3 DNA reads TGCGCCAGCAGTGAGTCCAGAGGTGGGACCCAGTACTTC.

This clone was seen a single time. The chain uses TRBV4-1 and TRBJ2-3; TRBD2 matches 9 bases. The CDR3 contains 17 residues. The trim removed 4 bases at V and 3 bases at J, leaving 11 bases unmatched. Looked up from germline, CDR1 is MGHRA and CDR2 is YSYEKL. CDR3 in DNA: TGCGCCAGCAGCCCCCCCTTTCGTAGCGGGAGAACAGATACGCAGTATTTT. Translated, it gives CASSPPFRSGRTDTQYF.

The CDR3, as DNA: TGTGCCAGCAGTTACGGGGGGAACGAGCAGTACTTC. Translated, it gives CASSYGGNEQYF. The chain combines TRBV6-5 with TRBJ2-7, with D possibly being TRBD2 (6 bases). With 2 bases removed from V and 5 bases from J, the gap between germline ends came to 7 bases. CDR3 length: 12 amino acids. Germline lookup yields CDR1 MNHEY and CDR2 SVGAGI.

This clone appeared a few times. The CDR3 reads CASGQATNTGELFF. For the CDR3, the DNA is TGTGCCAGCGGACAGGCCACGAACACCGGGGAGCTGTTTTTT. The rearrangement joins TRBV6-5 to TRBJ2-2; 7 nucleotides agree with TRBD1. Germline loops: CDR1 MNHEY, CDR2 SVGAGI. After removal of 8 bases from V and 0 bases from J, the junction contained 3 bases not matched to a gene. This CDR3 contains 14 residues.

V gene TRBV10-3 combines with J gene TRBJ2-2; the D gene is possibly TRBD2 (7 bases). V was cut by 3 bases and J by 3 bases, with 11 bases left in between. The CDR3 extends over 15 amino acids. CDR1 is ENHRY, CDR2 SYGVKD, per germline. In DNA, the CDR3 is TGTGCCATCAGTGAAGGAGGGGGGGACACCGGGGAGCTGTTTTTT. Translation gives CAISEGGGDTGELFF.

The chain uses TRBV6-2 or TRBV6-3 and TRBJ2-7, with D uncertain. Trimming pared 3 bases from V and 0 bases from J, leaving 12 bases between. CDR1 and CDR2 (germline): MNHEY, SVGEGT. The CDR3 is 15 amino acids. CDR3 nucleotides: TGTGCCAGCAGTTATCCCGGGTTCTCCTCCTACGAGCAGTACTTC. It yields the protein CASSYPGFSSYEQYF.

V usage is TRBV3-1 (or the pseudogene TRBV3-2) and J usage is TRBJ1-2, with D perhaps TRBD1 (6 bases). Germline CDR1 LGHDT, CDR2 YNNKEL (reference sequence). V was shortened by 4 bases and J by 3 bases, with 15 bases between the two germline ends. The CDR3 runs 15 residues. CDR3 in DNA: TGTGCCAGCAGCCTAGAGGAACAGGGCTACTATGGCTACACCTTC. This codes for CASSLEEQGYYGYTF.

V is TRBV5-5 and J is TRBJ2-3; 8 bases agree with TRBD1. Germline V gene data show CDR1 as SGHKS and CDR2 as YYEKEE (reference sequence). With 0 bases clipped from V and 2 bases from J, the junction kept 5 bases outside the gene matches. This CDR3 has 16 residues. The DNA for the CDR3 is TGTGCCAGCAGCTTGGCCTCAGGGGGCTACACAGATACGCAGTATTTT. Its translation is CASSLASGGYTDTQYF.

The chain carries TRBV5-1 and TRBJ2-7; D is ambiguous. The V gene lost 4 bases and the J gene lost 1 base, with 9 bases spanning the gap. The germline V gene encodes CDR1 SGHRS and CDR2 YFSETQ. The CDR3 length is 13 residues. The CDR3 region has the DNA TGCGCCAGCAGCGCCGACAATTCCTACGAGCAGTACTTC. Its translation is CASSADNSYEQYF.

As DNA, the CDR3 is TGTGCCAGTAGTATTCAACTTTACAATGAGCAGTTCTTC. Encoded protein: CASSIQLYNEQFF. The chain uses TRBV19 and TRBJ2-1; D is unclear. Trimming took off 3 bases at V and 4 bases at J, with 7 bases between the two ends. The germline CDR1 and CDR2 sequences are LNHDA and SQIVND (reference sequence). The CDR3 has 13 residues.

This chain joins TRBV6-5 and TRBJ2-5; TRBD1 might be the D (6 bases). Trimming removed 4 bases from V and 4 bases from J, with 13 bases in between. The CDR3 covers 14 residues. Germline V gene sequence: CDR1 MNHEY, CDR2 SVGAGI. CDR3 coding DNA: TGTGCCAGCAGTTCAGGGGCGTCCGGAGAGACCCAGTACTTC. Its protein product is CASSSGASGETQYF.

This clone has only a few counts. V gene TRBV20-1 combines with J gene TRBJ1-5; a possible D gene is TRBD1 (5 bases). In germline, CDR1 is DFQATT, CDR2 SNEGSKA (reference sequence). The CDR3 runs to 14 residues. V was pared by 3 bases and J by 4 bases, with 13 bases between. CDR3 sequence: CSASLGSGNQPQHF. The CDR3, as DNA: TGCAGTGCTAGTTTGGGCTCAGGGAATCAGCCCCAGCATTTT.

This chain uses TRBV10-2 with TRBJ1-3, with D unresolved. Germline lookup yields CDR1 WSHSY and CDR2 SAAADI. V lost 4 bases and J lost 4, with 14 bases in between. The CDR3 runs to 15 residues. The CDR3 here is CASSAGLSKGNTIYF. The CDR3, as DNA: TGCGCCAGCAGTGCAGGCCTATCCAAAGGAAACACCATATATTTT.

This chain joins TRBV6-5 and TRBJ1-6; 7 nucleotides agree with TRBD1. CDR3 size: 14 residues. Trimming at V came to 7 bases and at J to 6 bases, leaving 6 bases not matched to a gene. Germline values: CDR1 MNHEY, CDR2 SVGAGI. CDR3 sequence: CASNAGQFNSPLHF. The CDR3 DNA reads TGTGCCAGCAATGCGGGACAGTTTAATTCACCCCTCCACTTT.

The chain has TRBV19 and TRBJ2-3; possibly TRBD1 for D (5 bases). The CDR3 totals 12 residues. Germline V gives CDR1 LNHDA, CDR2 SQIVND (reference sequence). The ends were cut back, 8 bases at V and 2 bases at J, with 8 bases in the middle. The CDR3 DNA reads TGTGCCAGTGGGGCGTTCACAGATACGCAGTATTTT. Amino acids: CASGAFTDTQYF.

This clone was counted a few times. CDR3 region: CASTRIAGKETQYF. CDR3 nucleotide sequence: TGTGCCAGCACCCGTATAGCGGGAAAAGAGACCCAGTACTTC. The chain uses TRBV3-1 (or the pseudogene TRBV3-2) and TRBJ2-5, with 8 bases matching TRBD2. The CDR3 spans 14 residues. V lost 7 bases to trimming and J lost 3 bases; unmatched junction nucleotides: 7. Germline V gives CDR1 LGHDT, CDR2 YNNKEL (reference sequence).

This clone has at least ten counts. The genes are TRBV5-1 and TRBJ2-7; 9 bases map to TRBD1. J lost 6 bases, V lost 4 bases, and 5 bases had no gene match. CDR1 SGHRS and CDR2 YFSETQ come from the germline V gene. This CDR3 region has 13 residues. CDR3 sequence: CASSGTGFSEQYF. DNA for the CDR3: TGCGCCAGCAGCGGGACAGGGTTCTCCGAGCAGTACTTC.

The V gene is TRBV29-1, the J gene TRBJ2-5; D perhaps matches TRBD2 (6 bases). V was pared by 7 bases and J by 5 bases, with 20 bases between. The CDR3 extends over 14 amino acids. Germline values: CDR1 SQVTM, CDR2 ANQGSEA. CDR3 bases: TGCAGCGGCCAGGCTAGCGCAGAGGGGGAGACCCAGTACTTC. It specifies CSGQASAEGETQYF.

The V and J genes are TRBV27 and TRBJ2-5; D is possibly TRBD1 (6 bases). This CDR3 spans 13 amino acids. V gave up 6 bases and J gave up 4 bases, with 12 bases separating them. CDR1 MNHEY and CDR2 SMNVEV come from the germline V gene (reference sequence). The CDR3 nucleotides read TGTGCCAGCAGCGCAGGGGTGACAGAGACCCAGTACTTC. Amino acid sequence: CASSAGVTETQYF.

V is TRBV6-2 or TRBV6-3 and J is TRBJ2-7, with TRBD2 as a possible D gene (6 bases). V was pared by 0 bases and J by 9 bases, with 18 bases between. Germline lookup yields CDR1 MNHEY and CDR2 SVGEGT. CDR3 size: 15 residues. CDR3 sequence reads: CASSYSSLARSGQYF. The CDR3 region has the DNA TGTGCCAGCAGTTACTCTAGTCTAGCGAGGAGCGGGCAGTACTTC.

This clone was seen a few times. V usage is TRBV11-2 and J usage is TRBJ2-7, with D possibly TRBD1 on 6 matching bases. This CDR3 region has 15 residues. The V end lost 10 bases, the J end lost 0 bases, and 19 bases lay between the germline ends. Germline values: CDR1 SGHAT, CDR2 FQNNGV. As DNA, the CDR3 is TGTGCCACCAAGCTCAGGGGCTCCAGCTCCTACGAGCAGTACTTC. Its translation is CATKLRGSSSYEQYF.

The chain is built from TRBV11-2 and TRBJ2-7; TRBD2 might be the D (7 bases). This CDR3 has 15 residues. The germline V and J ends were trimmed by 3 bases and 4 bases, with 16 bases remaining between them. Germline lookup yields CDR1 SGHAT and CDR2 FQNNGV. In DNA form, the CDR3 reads TGTGCCAGCAGCTTCGCGCGGGGGCAAATTTACGAGCAGTACTTC. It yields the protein CASSFARGQIYEQYF. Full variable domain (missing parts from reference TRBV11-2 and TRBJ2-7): EAGVAQSPRYKIIEKRQSVAFWCNPISGHATLYWYQQILGQGPKLLIQFQNNGVVDDSQLPKDRFSAERLKGVDSTLKIQPAKLEDSAVYLCASSFARGQIYEQYFGPGTRLTVT.